This TCR beta chain is drawn from a study of blood T cell repertoires in COVID-19. This clone was recorded once. The CDR3 is 17 amino acids. V lost 4 bases and J lost 2, with 21 bases in between. CDR1 and CDR2 (germline): SGHNT, YENEEA. Here immunoSEQ multiplex PCR was the method, and the copy in TCRdb shows in-frame clones only, minus some. Of about 320,000 clones detected, approximately 91% appear once; the ten largest clones hold about 4%. Cohort assignment relied on participant-reported clinical history. Each exposed participant met a COVID-19 case in the 2 weeks preceding study entry. This clonotype originated in a woman in her 30s who had been exposed to COVID-19. The V call is TRBV11-3, the J call TRBJ2-7; a possible D gene is TRBD2 (6 bases). Sample: PBMCs or T cells enriched from blood (not recorded which). The CDR3 loop reads CASSSRGSGEKAYEQYF. CDR3 in DNA: TGTGCCAGCAGCTCCCGGGGGTCCGGGGAGAAGGCCTACGAGCAGTACTTC.